Described below is a single T cell receptor (beta chain) sequence and its context. The data were taken from a study of T-cell memory formation after mild COVID-19. TCRdb reanalysed the 5' RACE reads using MiXCR and keeps one entry per CDR3 protein. Of hundreds of thousands of distinct CDR3 sequences in the sample, roughly 18% are singletons; the top ten hold around a fifth. The CDR3 runs 14 residues. The germline V and J ends were trimmed by 5 bases and 4 bases, with 14 bases remaining between them. The V gene's germline CDR1 is MNHEY and CDR2 SVGAGI. The sequence was obtained from a man younger than 30 who had mild COVID-19 (a few samples of this study predate the infection). Cell type and time point are not known. V usage is TRBV6-5 and J usage is TRBJ1-2; a weak D match, TRBD1 (5 bases). The specimen was PBMCs or a T cell subset sorted from them (not recorded which). CDR3 nucleotides: TGTGCCAGCAGTGCCCCGGGACTCCCCTATGGCTACACCTTC. This gives the protein CASSAPGLPYGYTF.